The rows below give T cell receptor beta chains drawn from one sample of a study of CD8 T cells in Susac syndrome. TCRdb itself ran the immunoSEQ multiplex PCR reads through MiXCR, one entry per CDR3 protein. Here the sample spans around 220,000 distinct CDR3 sequences, more than 85% being singletons. Input material: CD8+ T cells from PBMCs. These receptors all come from a human donor with multiple sclerosis. The CDR3 runs from the conserved cysteine through the conserved F or W. D genes are given only for firm matches. Expanded clones get a size class; other rows say once, few or many, or leave the size out.

d_call	v_call	cdr3_length	clone_size	j_call	cdr3_aa	cdr3_nt
TRBD1	TRBV15	13	.	TRBJ2-7	CATSTGTVYEQYF	TGTGCCACCTCTACCGGGACAGTCTACGAGCAGTACTTC
TRBD2	TRBV12-3/TRBV12-4	15	.	TRBJ2-7	CASSNPGLAGYEQYF	TGTGCCAGCAGTAACCCGGGACTAGCGGGCTACGAGCAGTACTTC
TRBD1	TRBV6-6	15	.	TRBJ1-3	CASSRGTASGNTIYF	TGTGCCAGCAGTCGTGGGACAGCCTCTGGAAACACCATATATTTT
.	TRBV7-9	16	.	TRBJ1-4	CASSLEGRSENEKLFF	TGTGCCAGCAGCTTAGAGGGACGGAGTGAGAATGAAAAACTGTTTTTT
.	TRBV4-3	16	.	TRBJ2-3	CASSLYTRLPTDTQYF	TGCGCCAGCAGCCTTTATACTCGGCTACCCACAGATACGCAGTATTTT
TRBD1	TRBV7-9	15	.	TRBJ1-4	CASSSRRGSNEKLFF	TGTGCCAGCAGCTCCCGCAGGGGGTCGAATGAAAAACTGTTTTTT
TRBD2	TRBV6-5	20	once	TRBJ2-7	CASSSGTSIGSGQPEYEQYF	TGTGCCAGCAGTTCCGGGACTAGCATCGGTTCGGGGCAACCTGAATACGAGCAGTACTTC
.	TRBV6-5	13	once	TRBJ2-1	CASSSNAYNEQFF	TGTGCCAGCAGTTCAAACGCCTACAATGAGCAGTTCTTC
.	TRBV30	16	.	TRBJ1-3	CAWSTLQLKSGNTIYF	TGTGCCTGGAGTACGCTCCAGCTAAAGTCTGGAAACACCATATATTTT
.	TRBV3-1	13	.	TRBJ2-1	CASSQAPGDEQFF	TGTGCCAGCAGCCAAGCCCCCGGGGATGAGCAGTTCTTC
.	TRBV12-3/TRBV12-4	14	.	TRBJ1-2	CASTYSAGGDGYTF	TGTGCCAGCACCTACTCGGCCGGAGGGGATGGCTACACCTTC
.	TRBV30	15	.	TRBJ1-3	CAWSGREGGGNTIYF	TGTGCCTGGAGTGGCAGGGAGGGGGGGGGAAACACCATATATTTT
TRBD2	TRBV2	16	.	TRBJ2-1	CASSVLQTSADNEQFF	TGTGCCAGCAGTGTGCTGCAGACTAGCGCTGACAATGAGCAGTTCTTC
TRBD1	TRBV4-2	15	.	TRBJ2-7	CASSQDEGASGEQYF	TGTGCCAGCAGCCAAGATGAGGGGGCATCGGGTGAGCAGTACTTC
.	TRBV29-1	14	.	TRBJ1-2	CSVDGQGVNYGYTF	TGCAGCGTTGATGGGCAGGGAGTGAACTATGGCTACACCTTC
.	TRBV29-1	11	.	TRBJ1-1	CSVSDSTEAFF	TGCAGCGTTTCGGACAGTACTGAAGCTTTCTTT
.	TRBV11-2	14	once	TRBJ2-2	CASSLEADSGELFF	TGTGCCAGCAGCCTCGAGGCGGATAGTGGGGAGCTGTTTTTT
.	TRBV27	14	.	TRBJ2-7	CASSLSAGTYEQYF	TGTGCCAGCAGTTTATCGGCGGGGACCTACGAGCAGTACTTC
.	TRBV29-1	12	.	TRBJ2-7	CSVEDQSYEQYF	TGCAGCGTTGAAGATCAGAGCTACGAGCAGTACTTC
.	TRBV28	13	.	TRBJ2-1	CATVSGGFDEQFF	TGTGCCACCGTGTCTGGAGGGTTTGATGAGCAGTTCTTC
.	TRBV7-6	15	once	TRBJ2-5	CASSLNGFRSETQYF	TGTGCCAGCAGCTTAAACGGGTTCCGCAGCGAGACCCAGTACTTC
TRBD1	TRBV4-1	13	.	TRBJ1-2	CASSQDRGHGYTF	TGCGCCAGCAGCCAAGATAGGGGGCACGGCTACACCTTC
.	TRBV29-1	13	once	TRBJ2-1	CSVAGAPYNEQFF	TGCAGCGTTGCTGGGGCCCCCTACAATGAGCAGTTCTTC
.	TRBV19	17	.	TRBJ1-5	CASSILMTEYSNQPQHF	TGTGCCAGTAGTATTCTCATGACAGAGTATAGCAATCAGCCCCAGCATTTT
TRBD1	TRBV6-6	14	.	TRBJ2-7	CASRPDRGLYEQYF	TGTGCCAGCAGGCCCGACAGGGGACTCTACGAGCAGTACTTC
.	TRBV12-3/TRBV12-4	14	.	TRBJ1-2	CASSSAGRTEGYTF	TGTGCCAGCAGTTCGGCCGGGCGAACGGAGGGCTACACCTTC
TRBD2	TRBV13	14	.	TRBJ2-1	CASSLGTSGNEQFF	TGTGCCAGCAGCTTGGGGACTAGCGGAAATGAGCAGTTCTTC
TRBD1	TRBV6-1	15	.	TRBJ2-5	CASRTGTAYQETQYF	TGTGCCAGCAGGACCGGGACAGCTTACCAAGAGACCCAGTACTTC
.	TRBV30	11	few	TRBJ1-1	CAWSVGTEAFF	TGTGCCTGGAGTGTTGGCACTGAAGCTTTCTTT
.	TRBV18	15	.	TRBJ2-7	CASSSGSLGAYEQYF	TGTGCCAGCTCATCCGGGTCTCTTGGGGCCTACGAGCAGTACTTC
TRBD2	TRBV3-1	16	.	TRBJ2-7	CASSQGLAGAVYEQYF	TGTGCCAGCAGCCAAGGACTAGCGGGAGCGGTCTACGAGCAGTACTTC
TRBD2	TRBV30	17	.	TRBJ2-7	CAFRVGTSGPRRYEQYF	TGTGCCTTCCGTGTGGGGACTAGCGGGCCACGTCGGTACGAGCAGTACTTC
TRBD2	TRBV19	17	.	TRBJ2-1	CASSWDSGGGLYNEQFF	TGTGCCAGTAGTTGGGATTCGGGCGGGGGGCTGTACAATGAGCAGTTCTTC
.	TRBV12-3/TRBV12-4	12	.	TRBJ2-3	CASLRQPDTQYF	TGTGCCAGTCTGAGACAACCAGATACGCAGTATTTT
.	TRBV29-1	12	.	TRBJ1-4	CSAIGLDEKLFF	TGCAGCGCGATAGGGTTAGATGAAAAACTGTTTTTT
.	TRBV5-6	18	.	TRBJ1-1	CASSLEEDEFRVRTEAFF	TGTGCCAGCAGCTTGGAGGAAGATGAATTTAGGGTTAGGACTGAAGCTTTCTTT
TRBD2	TRBV7-2	14	.	TRBJ2-5	CASSSLAGEQTQYF	TGTGCCAGCAGCTCCTTAGCGGGGGAACAGACCCAGTACTTC
.	TRBV12-3/TRBV12-4	15	.	TRBJ2-2	CASLIGRAPSGELFF	TGTGCCAGCCTAATCGGCAGGGCGCCATCCGGGGAGCTGTTTTTT
.	TRBV7-6	17	.	TRBJ2-5	CASSTGSLGGAGETQYF	TGTGCCAGCAGCACGGGATCCCTCGGCGGGGCGGGGGAGACCCAGTACTTC
.	TRBV29-1	11	.	TRBJ2-1	CSAHRDNEQFF	TGCAGCGCCCACAGAGACAATGAGCAGTTCTTC
.	TRBV19	15	.	TRBJ2-4	CASSTWDRLGNIQYF	TGTGCCAGTAGTACCTGGGACCGCCTGGGAAACATTCAGTACTTC
TRBD1	TRBV30	14	.	TRBJ1-1	CAWSGGQGNTEAFF	TGTGCCTGGAGTGGGGGACAGGGCAACACTGAAGCTTTCTTT
.	TRBV7-8	16	.	TRBJ2-1	CASSQTSRGAQNEQFF	TGTGCCAGCAGCCAGACTTCTAGGGGTGCCCAAAATGAGCAGTTCTTC
.	TRBV11-2	14	.	TRBJ2-7	CASSWSGASYEQYF	TGTGCCAGCAGCTGGTCCGGGGCGTCCTACGAGCAGTACTTC
.	TRBV29-1	13	.	TRBJ2-7	CSALSGRVHEQYF	TGCAGCGCACTGTCGGGACGGGTCCACGAGCAGTACTTC
.	TRBV19	15	once	TRBJ2-1	CASTMYPSSYNEQFF	TGTGCCAGTACTATGTACCCAAGCTCCTACAATGAGCAGTTCTTC
.	TRBV5-4	14	.	TRBJ1-1	CASSLAAGATEAFF	TGTGCCAGCAGCTTGGCCGCAGGGGCCACTGAAGCTTTCTTT
TRBD2	TRBV7-9	17	.	TRBJ2-3	CASSSPVSGGSTDTQYF	TGTGCCAGCAGCTCCCCGGTGTCGGGGGGTAGCACAGATACGCAGTATTTT
.	TRBV6-6	13	once	TRBJ2-7	CASSYGRNYEQYF	TGTGCCAGCAGTTACGGACGTAACTACGAGCAGTACTTC
.	TRBV30	13	.	TRBJ1-1	CAWSVVWNTEAFF	TGTGCCTGGAGTGTGGTTTGGAACACTGAAGCTTTCTTT
.	TRBV7-9	14	.	TRBJ2-7	CASSSPEDLYEQYF	TGTGCCAGCAGCTCCCCAGAAGACCTCTACGAGCAGTACTTC